The rows below give T cell receptor beta chains drawn from one sample of a study of T cell repertoires in cytomegalovirus infection. One entry per CDR3 protein, called by TCRdb with MiXCR from the reads. The data contain some 230,000 distinct CDR3 sequences, 22% of them singletons. Sequenced input: CD8+ T cells from PBMCs. These receptors all come from a human donor in good health (CMV status not recorded). Some clones in this sample may be carry-over from other donors' samples. Each CDR3 is given with its conserved first and last residue. Fields, in order: CDR3 DNA, CDR3 protein, D gene, J gene, clone size, V gene. D genes are given only for firm matches. Expanded clones get a size class; other rows say once, few or many, or leave the size out.

TGTGCCAGCGAGGGTTTCCAAGAGACCCAGTACTTC | CASEGFQETQYF | . | TRBJ2-5 | many | TRBV7-6
TGTGCCACCTCGGACAGTTGGAGTAACGAGCAGTACTTC | CATSDSWSNEQYF | . | TRBJ2-7 | . | TRBV19
TGCAGTGCTAGAGATTGGGACAGTCGGACCCAGTACTTC | CSARDWDSRTQYF | TRBD1 | TRBJ2-5 | many | TRBV20-1
TGTGCCAGCAGCTTAGGACAGATAAACGAGCAGTACTTC | CASSLGQINEQYF | . | TRBJ2-7 | many | TRBV7-9
TGTGCCAGCAGCTTAAAGGCGCCATTGGAGCTGTTTTTT | CASSLKAPLELFF | . | TRBJ2-2 | . | TRBV7-6
TGCAGTGCTAGAGCTCGGGGGGGCGGGATATATGAGCAGTTCTTC | CSARARGGGIYEQFF | TRBD2 | TRBJ2-1 | . | TRBV20-1
TGTGCCAGCAGTGAGACAGGGTCTAGCACTGAAGCTTTCTTT | CASSETGSSTEAFF | TRBD1 | TRBJ1-1 | few | TRBV25-1
TGTGCCAGCAGCTTATCAGCTGGTGGGGGGCCCTACAATGAGCAGTTCTTC | CASSLSAGGGPYNEQFF | . | TRBJ2-1 | many | TRBV7-2
TGTGCCAGCAGTGCGGGACTAGCGGGTTCGAGCTCCTACAATGAGCAGTTCTTC | CASSAGLAGSSSYNEQFF | TRBD2 | TRBJ2-1 | . | TRBV11-3
TGTGCCAGCAGTTACATTAACAATGAGCAGTTCTTC | CASSYINNEQFF | . | TRBJ2-1 | . | TRBV6-2/TRBV6-3
TGTGCCAGCAGCTTAGACCTAGACAGGGGGGACTATGGCTACACCTTC | CASSLDLDRGDYGYTF | TRBD1 | TRBJ1-2 | few | TRBV7-8
TGCAGTGCTGACAGCAAATTGAACACTGAAGCTTTCTTT | CSADSKLNTEAFF | . | TRBJ1-1 | few | TRBV20-1
TGTGCCAGCAGCGCCGGGACAGGGGTGTACGAGCAGTACTTC | CASSAGTGVYEQYF | TRBD1 | TRBJ2-7 | few | TRBV5-6
TGTGCCAGCAGTGAGGGGTGGGGGGCGAACAATGAGCAGTTCTTC | CASSEGWGANNEQFF | . | TRBJ2-1 | many | TRBV6-1
TGTGCCAGCAGCCCCAGTGGTCTTACTAGCACAGATACGCAGTATTTT | CASSPSGLTSTDTQYF | . | TRBJ2-3 | few | TRBV7-8
TGTGCCAGCAGCCCGAGGGGGAGCTCTGGAAACACCATATATTTT | CASSPRGSSGNTIYF | . | TRBJ1-3 | few | TRBV7-9
TGTGCCAGTAGTATAGACACAGGGGGTGAATCTGGCTACACCTTC | CASSIDTGGESGYTF | TRBD1 | TRBJ1-2 | few | TRBV19
TGTGCCAGCAGCTTAGCACGGACAGCCCAAGAGACCCAGTACTTC | CASSLARTAQETQYF | . | TRBJ2-5 | . | TRBV7-8
TGTGCCAGCAGCTTAGAAGGGCTCGTGGAGACCCAGTACTTC | CASSLEGLVETQYF | . | TRBJ2-5 | few | TRBV11-2
TGTGCCAGCAGCTGGGGGGCAGGGGGCACTGAAGCTTTCTTT | CASSWGAGGTEAFF | TRBD1 | TRBJ1-1 | many | TRBV7-2
TGTGCCAGCAGCGACCCGGGACAGGGGACCTACGAGCAGTACTTC | CASSDPGQGTYEQYF | TRBD1 | TRBJ2-7 | few | TRBV5-6
TGTGCCAGCAGTTGGGGACAGGGCGTCAACACCATATATTTT | CASSWGQGVNTIYF | TRBD1 | TRBJ1-3 | . | TRBV28
TGTGCCAGCAGCACCCCTCCCCCGAGTAAGGGGTACGAGCAGTACTTC | CASSTPPPSKGYEQYF | . | TRBJ2-7 | few | TRBV7-8
TGTGCCAGCAGTTTACCGGGACTCCCAGAGACCCAGTACTTC | CASSLPGLPETQYF | . | TRBJ2-5 | few | TRBV28
TGTGCCAGCGGAGGGGGGTACACCGGGGAGCTGTTTTTT | CASGGGYTGELFF | . | TRBJ2-2 | few | TRBV2
TGTGCCAGCAGCTCACCTAGCACAGATACGCAGTATTTT | CASSSPSTDTQYF | . | TRBJ2-3 | many | TRBV7-3
TGTGCCAGCAGCTTGACCGACAGGGGTGGGGGCCACACAGATACGCAGTATTTT | CASSLTDRGGGHTDTQYF | TRBD1 | TRBJ2-3 | few | TRBV5-5
TGCAGTGCTAGAGATTGGGGAGGGGGCCGCACAGATACGCAGTATTTT | CSARDWGGGRTDTQYF | . | TRBJ2-3 | . | TRBV20-1
TGTGCCAGCAGTTGGGCCCCCGTTGGGGGCGATACGCAGTATTTT | CASSWAPVGGDTQYF | . | TRBJ2-3 | few | TRBV28
TGTGCCAGCAGCAATCGGGACTCCGACTACGAGCAGTACTTC | CASSNRDSDYEQYF | . | TRBJ2-7 | few | TRBV13
TGCAGTGCTAGAAGAGGGACTAGCGGGGGGCCGGGTGAGCAGTTCTTC | CSARRGTSGGPGEQFF | TRBD2 | TRBJ2-1 | few | TRBV20-1
TGTACCAGCAGAGGAGGGGCTAATTACGAGCAGTACTTC | CTSRGGANYEQYF | . | TRBJ2-7 | . | TRBV28
TGTGCCAGCAGCGTAGACGCCATTACCTACGAGCAGTACTTC | CASSVDAITYEQYF | . | TRBJ2-7 | . | TRBV9
TGTGCCAGCAGTTTGGGGTTGGTGAACACCGGGGAGCTGTTTTTT | CASSLGLVNTGELFF | . | TRBJ2-2 | few | TRBV27
TGTGCCAGCAGTGAAGAGGTGATAGGCGTAATTGGGGAGACCCAGTACTTC | CASSEEVIGVIGETQYF | . | TRBJ2-5 | . | TRBV2
TGTGCCAGCAGCTCATACCCGGGACATCAGAACACCGGGGAGCTGTTTTTT | CASSSYPGHQNTGELFF | . | TRBJ2-2 | . | TRBV7-9
TGTGCCAGCAGTTACACCATAGCGGGGGACACCGGGGAGCTGTTTTTT | CASSYTIAGDTGELFF | TRBD2 | TRBJ2-2 | . | TRBV6-6
TGTGCCAGCAGTTCGTTAGCCGGAGAGACCCAGTACTTC | CASSSLAGETQYF | . | TRBJ2-5 | many | TRBV12-3/TRBV12-4
TGCAGTGCTAGTACTATCGGCTATGAGCAGTTCTTC | CSASTIGYEQFF | . | TRBJ2-1 | few | TRBV20-1
TGTGCCAGCAGAGGCGACGAGGGCATAAACACTGAAGCTTTCTTT | CASRGDEGINTEAFF | . | TRBJ1-1 | many | TRBV12-3/TRBV12-4
TGTGCCAGTAGTATCTCCGGGACTAGCTGGTATTTT | CASSISGTSWYF | TRBD2 | TRBJ2-3 | . | TRBV19
TGTGCCAGCAGTGCCCAGGTTTTCGGCTCTGGGGCCAACGTCCTGACTTTC | CASSAQVFGSGANVLTF | . | TRBJ2-6 | . | TRBV2
TGTGCCAGCAGTGAAGGGACAGGGCGTTCGCACGTGAACACTGAAGCTTTCTTT | CASSEGTGRSHVNTEAFF | TRBD1 | TRBJ1-1 | . | TRBV2
TGTGCCAGCAGCTTGGCTATGGGTTCAAACACTGAAGCTTTCTTT | CASSLAMGSNTEAFF | . | TRBJ1-1 | . | TRBV5-6
TGTGCCGTCGGACAGTCGTACCAAGAGACCCAGTACTTC | CAVGQSYQETQYF | . | TRBJ2-5 | . | TRBV10-3
TGTGCCAGCAGCTCAGGACTAGCGGTGGAGAATGAGCAGTTCTTC | CASSSGLAVENEQFF | TRBD2 | TRBJ2-1 | many | TRBV7-6
TGTGCCAGCACCATTTTCCAGCCAGATACGCAGTATTTT | CASTIFQPDTQYF | . | TRBJ2-3 | many | TRBV6-6
TGTGCCATCAGTCGGGACACCGAGAACACTGAAGCTTTCTTT | CAISRDTENTEAFF | . | TRBJ1-1 | few | TRBV10-3
TGTGCCAGCGGTCTCCATGAGCAGTTCTTC | CASGLHEQFF | . | TRBJ2-1 | many | TRBV12-3/TRBV12-4
TGTGCCAGTAGACTCCAGGGAGGCGGCAATCAACCCCAGCATTTT | CASRLQGGGNQPQHF | . | TRBJ1-5 | few | TRBV19
TGTGCCAGCAGCCGATACCTGGGGGGGAGGTCCTACAATGAGCAGTTCTTC | CASSRYLGGRSYNEQFF | TRBD2 | TRBJ2-1 | . | TRBV11-2
TGTGCCAGCAGCACCTGGACAGGGGGCAATGAGCAGTTCTTC | CASSTWTGGNEQFF | TRBD1 | TRBJ2-1 | many | TRBV9
TGTGCCAGCAGCCAAGACTCAGGGGCTAGCGGGGGCCACTACGAGCAGTACTTC | CASSQDSGASGGHYEQYF | TRBD2 | TRBJ2-7 | . | TRBV4-2
TGCAGTGCTAGAGATGGGACTAGCGGGGTAGTCGAGCAGTACTTC | CSARDGTSGVVEQYF | TRBD2 | TRBJ2-7 | . | TRBV20-1
TGCAGTGCCCGGGGCCCCGGGATCTACGAGCAGTACTTC | CSARGPGIYEQYF | . | TRBJ2-7 | few | TRBV20-1